This T cell receptor (beta chain) was found in a study of beta chain features in type 1 diabetes. The single heparinised draw taken from each donor contained around 100 mL of blood on average. CD4+ naive, central memory, regulatory and stem cell-like memory subsets were isolated by sorting on CD45RO/CCR7/CD25/CD127/CD95/CD27. What was sequenced were expressed TCRB transcripts, since all of the isolated RNA had been reverse transcribed. Reads from naive, central memory and regulatory T cell samples averaged about 3.3 million. TCRdb's table, derived via immunoSEQ multiplex PCR, lists solely in-frame clones and lacks some. The sample has about 250,000 clones, roughly a tenth seen once. Study results and limitations: Shortening that was moderate but significant affected the TCRB CDR3s of Type 1 diabetes patients in all four CD4+ subsets.

V gave up 3 bases and J gave up 7 bases; unmatched junction bases: 11. This CDR3 has 18 amino acids. The germline V gene has CDR1 MGHDK and CDR2 SYGVNS. In its sample, this clone was seen a few times. Antigen: not known. The sequenced sample consisted of naive CD4+ T cells from blood. The receptor was isolated from a man aged 25 to 40 with type 1 diabetes. The V and J genes are TRBV25-1 and TRBJ2-1, with 14 nucleotides matching TRBD2. The CDR3 spells CASSELPGTSGGVNEQFF. The CDR3, as DNA: TGTGCCAGCAGTGAGCTTCCTGGGACTAGCGGGGGAGTAAATGAGCAGTTCTTC.